This T cell receptor beta chain was documented in a study of tumor and adjacent non-tumor tissue in lung cancer. With respect to this clonotype: No antigen is known for it. One end of the junction fails to match germline, which may point to a read error.

TCRbeta libraries were built with three rounds of nested PCR, modified from ARM-PCR. Each CDR3 protein is one row after TCRdb ran MiXCR on the multiplex PCR reads. The sample includes just over 200,000 distinct CDR3 sequences, about 76% seen only once; the top ten take less than 25%. No cell sorting was done before RNA was extracted from the tissue. Study-level points and caveats: Normal lung showed higher cumulative top 100 clone frequency than tumor.

Germline values: CDR1 GTSNPN, CDR2 SVGIG (reference sequence). The CDR3 extends over 14 amino acids. The sample taken for sequencing was lung tumor tissue. The genes are TRBV30 and TRBJ1-3, with no clear D. This sequence originates from a man aged 60 to 69 with non-small cell lung cancer. CDR3 nucleotides: TGTGCCTGGTCTACAGATACCTCTGGAAACACAATATATTTT. It yields the protein CAWSTDTSGNTIYF.